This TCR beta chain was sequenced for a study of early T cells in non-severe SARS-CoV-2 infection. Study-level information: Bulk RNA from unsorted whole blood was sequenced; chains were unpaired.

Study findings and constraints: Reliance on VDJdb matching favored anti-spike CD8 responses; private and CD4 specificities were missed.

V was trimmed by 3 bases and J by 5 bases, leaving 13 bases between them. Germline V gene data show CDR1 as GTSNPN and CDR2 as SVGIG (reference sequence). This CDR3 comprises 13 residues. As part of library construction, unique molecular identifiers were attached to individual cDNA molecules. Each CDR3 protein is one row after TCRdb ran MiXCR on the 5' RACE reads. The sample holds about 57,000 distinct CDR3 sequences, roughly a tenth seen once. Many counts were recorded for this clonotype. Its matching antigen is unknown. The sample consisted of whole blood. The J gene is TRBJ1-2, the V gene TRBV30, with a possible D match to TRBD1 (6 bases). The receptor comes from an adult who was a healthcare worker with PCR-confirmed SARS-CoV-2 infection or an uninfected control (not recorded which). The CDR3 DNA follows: TGTGCCTGGAGGATTACAGGGCCGTATGGCTACACCTTC. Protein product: CAWRITGPYGYTF.